The T cell receptor (beta chain) described here comes from a study of CD8+ T cells in alopecia areata. Study at large: Administration of oral tofacitinib to treated patients was at 5 to 10 mg twice daily. Regarding the study as a whole: More clonal than normal scalp was lesional scalp, particularly alopecia totalis/universalis. Expanded CD8+ clones among the top 100, and scalp clonality, were significantly decreased by tofacitinib.

It was cDNA, reverse transcribed from extracted RNA, that served as the sequencing template. TCRdb's table, derived via immunoSEQ multiplex PCR, lists solely in-frame clones and lacks some. Of about 190,000 clones listed, about 60% are singletons. V was shortened by 2 bases and J by 10 bases, with 11 bases between the two germline ends. The germline gives CDR1 SGHDT, CDR2 YYEEEE. This CDR3 is 12 amino acids long. A remark on this clone: The antigen remains undetermined.

Noted treatment: oral pan-JAK inhibitor, 5-10 mg twice daily. The rearrangement uses TRBV5-6 and TRBJ2-3; D possibly corresponds to TRBD2 (6 bases). The receptor's source is a human donor with alopecia areata. The sequences come from CD8+ T cells sorted from blood, collected at week 24, from a patient treated with tofacitinib. The CDR3 DNA sequence: TGTGCCAGCAGCTTAGGCGGGGACTCGCAGTATTTT. Translation gives CASSLGGDSQYF.